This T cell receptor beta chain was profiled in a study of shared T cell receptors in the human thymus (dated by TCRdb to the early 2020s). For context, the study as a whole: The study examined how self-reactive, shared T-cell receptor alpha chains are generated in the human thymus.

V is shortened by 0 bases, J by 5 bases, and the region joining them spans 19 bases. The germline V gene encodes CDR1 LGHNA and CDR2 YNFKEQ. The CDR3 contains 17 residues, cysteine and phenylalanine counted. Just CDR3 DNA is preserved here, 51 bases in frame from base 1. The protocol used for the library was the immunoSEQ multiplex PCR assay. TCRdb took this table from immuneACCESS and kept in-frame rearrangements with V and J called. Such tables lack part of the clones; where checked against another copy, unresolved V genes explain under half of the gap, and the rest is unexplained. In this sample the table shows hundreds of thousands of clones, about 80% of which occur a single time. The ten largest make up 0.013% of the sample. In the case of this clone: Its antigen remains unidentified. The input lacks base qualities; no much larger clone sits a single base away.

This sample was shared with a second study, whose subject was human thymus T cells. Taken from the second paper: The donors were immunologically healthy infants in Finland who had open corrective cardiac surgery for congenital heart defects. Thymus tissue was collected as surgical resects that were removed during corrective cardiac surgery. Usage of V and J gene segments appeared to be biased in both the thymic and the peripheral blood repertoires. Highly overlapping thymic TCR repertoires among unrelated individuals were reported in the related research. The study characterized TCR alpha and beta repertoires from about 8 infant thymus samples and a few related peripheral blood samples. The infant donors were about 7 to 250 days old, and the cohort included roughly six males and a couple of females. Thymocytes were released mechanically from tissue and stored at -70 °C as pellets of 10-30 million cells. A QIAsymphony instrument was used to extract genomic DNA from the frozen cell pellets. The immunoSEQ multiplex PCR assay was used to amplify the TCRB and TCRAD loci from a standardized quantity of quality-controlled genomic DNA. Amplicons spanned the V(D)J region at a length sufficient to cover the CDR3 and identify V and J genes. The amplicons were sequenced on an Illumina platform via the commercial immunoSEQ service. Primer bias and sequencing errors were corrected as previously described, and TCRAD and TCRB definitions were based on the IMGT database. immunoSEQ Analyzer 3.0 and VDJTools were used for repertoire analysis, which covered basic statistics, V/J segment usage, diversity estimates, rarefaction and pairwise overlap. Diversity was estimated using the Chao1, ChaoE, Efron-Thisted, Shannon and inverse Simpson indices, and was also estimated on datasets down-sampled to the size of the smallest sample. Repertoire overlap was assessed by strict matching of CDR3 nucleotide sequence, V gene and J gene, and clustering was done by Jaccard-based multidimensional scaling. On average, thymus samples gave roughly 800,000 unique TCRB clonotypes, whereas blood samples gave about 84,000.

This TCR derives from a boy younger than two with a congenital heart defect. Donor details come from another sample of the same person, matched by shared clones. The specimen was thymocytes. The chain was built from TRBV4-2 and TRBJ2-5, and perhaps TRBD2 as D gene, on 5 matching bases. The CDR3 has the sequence CASSQDFGRRVRETQYF. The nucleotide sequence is TGTGCCAGCAGCCAAGATTTCGGTAGGCGGGTCCGGGAGACCCAGTACTTC.